This T cell receptor (beta chain) appears in the sequencing data of a study of blood T cell repertoires in COVID-19. On the study more broadly: In each case, the material was cDNA or gDNA derived from T cells, B-cell-depleted T cells, or PBMCs.

The participants were between about 18 and 90 years old and came from about two dozen US areas. Participants were placed into cohorts based on the clinical history they reported. Germline CDR1 and CDR2: SGHDT and YYEEEE. CDR3 length: 14 residues. With 4 bases clipped from V and 9 bases from J, the junction kept 7 bases outside the gene matches. As handled by the study authors: From reference gene primer amplification, estimates of nucleated cell counts were derived. Only in-frame clones appear in the TCRdb table, and some are missing; sequencing was by immunoSEQ multiplex PCR. From that table come the V and J calls and clone size; the DNA was used to work out D and trimming. The sample includes a few hundred thousand clones, around 91% of them seen just once.

Sequenced: PBMCs or T cells enriched from blood (not recorded which). The rearrangement uses TRBV5-6 and TRBJ1-6; 7 nucleotides line up with TRBD1. The sequence derives from a young man who had recovered from COVID-19. Written as DNA, the CDR3 is TGTGCCAGCAGCCCAGGGGACAGCCTTTCACCCCTCCACTTT. This codes for CASSPGDSLSPLHF.